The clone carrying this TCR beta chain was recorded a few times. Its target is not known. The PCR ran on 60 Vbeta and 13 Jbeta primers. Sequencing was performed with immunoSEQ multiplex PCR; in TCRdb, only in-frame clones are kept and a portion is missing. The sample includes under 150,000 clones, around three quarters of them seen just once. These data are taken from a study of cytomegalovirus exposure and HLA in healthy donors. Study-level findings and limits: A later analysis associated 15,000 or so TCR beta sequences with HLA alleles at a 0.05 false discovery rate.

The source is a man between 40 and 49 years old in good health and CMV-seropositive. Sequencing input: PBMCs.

The DNA for the CDR3 is TGTGCCAGCAGTTGGACAGGGAAGACTGAAGCTTTCTTT. This codes for CASSWTGKTEAFF. The rearrangement links TRBV28 to TRBJ1-1; 8 bases are a match to TRBD1. CDR1 and CDR2 (germline): MDHEN, SYDVKM. With 4 bases clipped from V and 5 bases from J, the junction kept 3 bases outside the gene matches. This CDR3 comprises 13 residues.